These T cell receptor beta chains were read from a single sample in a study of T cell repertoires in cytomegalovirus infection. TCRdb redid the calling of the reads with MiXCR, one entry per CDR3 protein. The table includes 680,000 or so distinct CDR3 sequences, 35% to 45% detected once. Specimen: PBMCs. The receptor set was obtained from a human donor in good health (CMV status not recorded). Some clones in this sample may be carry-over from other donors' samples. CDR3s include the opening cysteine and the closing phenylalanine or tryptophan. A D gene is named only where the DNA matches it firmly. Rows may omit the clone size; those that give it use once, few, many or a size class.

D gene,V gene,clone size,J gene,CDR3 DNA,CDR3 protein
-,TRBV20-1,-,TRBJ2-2,TGCAGTGCCCCTCCAAGGGGCACCGGGGAGCTGTTTTTT,CSAPPRGTGELFF
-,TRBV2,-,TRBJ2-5,TGTGCCAGCACGCGGACATTACAAGAGACCCAGTACTTC,CASTRTLQETQYF
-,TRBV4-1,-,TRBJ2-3,TGCGCCAGCAGCCAAGACCTGCCTGATACGCAGTATTTT,CASSQDLPDTQYF
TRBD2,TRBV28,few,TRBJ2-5,TGTGCCAGTATAGGATTCTTTGGCGGGAGGACTCAAGAGACCCAGTACTTC,CASIGFFGGRTQETQYF
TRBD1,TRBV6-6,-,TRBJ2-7,TGTGCCAGCAGTTACGAAGGGGGCAAGAGATACGAGCAGTACTTC,CASSYEGGKRYEQYF
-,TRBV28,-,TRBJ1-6,TGTGCCAGCAGTTCGTGGATTTCCGAAAATTCACCCCTCCACTTT,CASSSWISENSPLHF
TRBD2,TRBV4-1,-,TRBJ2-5,TGCGCCAGCAGCCAAGAGCAAGAGCGGGGGAATGTAGAGACCCAGTACTTC,CASSQEQERGNVETQYF
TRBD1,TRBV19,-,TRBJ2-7,TGTGCCAGTAGTAAAGGGGGCCGGGACTACGAGCAGTACTTC,CASSKGGRDYEQYF
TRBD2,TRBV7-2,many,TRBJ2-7,TGTGCCAGCAGCCCACTAGCGGAAAGCTCCTACGAGCAGTACTTC,CASSPLAESSYEQYF
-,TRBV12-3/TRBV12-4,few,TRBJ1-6,TGTGCCAGCAGTTCCAACACCCAGGGTTCACCCCTCCACTTT,CASSSNTQGSPLHF
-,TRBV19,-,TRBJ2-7,TGTGCCAGTAAGGGGACGCAGGGGCCCTACGAGCAGTACTTC,CASKGTQGPYEQYF
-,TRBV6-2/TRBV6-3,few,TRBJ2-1,TGTGCCAGCAGACCCTCCGGCGAGAGCTCCTACAATGAGCAGTTCTTC,CASRPSGESSYNEQFF
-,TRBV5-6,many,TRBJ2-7,TGTGCCAGCAGCTTAGTGGGAGGGGGCTCTTACGAGCAGTACTTC,CASSLVGGGSYEQYF
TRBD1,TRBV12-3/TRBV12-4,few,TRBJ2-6,TGTGCCAGCAGTCCAGGGGGATCCCTCTCTGGGGCCAACGTCCTGACTTTC,CASSPGGSLSGANVLTF
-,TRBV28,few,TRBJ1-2,TGTGCCAGCACCAGAGGGGGGGCTCTAGGCTATGGCTACACCTTC,CASTRGGALGYGYTF
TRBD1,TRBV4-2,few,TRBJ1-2,TGTGCCAGCAGCCCTACCCTCGGAGGGGGCAGTAGCTATGGCTACACCTTC,CASSPTLGGGSSYGYTF
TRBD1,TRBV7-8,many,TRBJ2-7,TGTGCCAGCAGCTTAGCCTACCGGGACAGGGGATTCTACGAGCAGTACTTC,CASSLAYRDRGFYEQYF
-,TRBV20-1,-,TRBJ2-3,TGCAGTGCTAGGCCTATCGCTCACACAGATACGCAGTATTTT,CSARPIAHTDTQYF
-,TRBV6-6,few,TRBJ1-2,TGTGCCAGCGAGGAGGGGTTTCCCGCGTTATATGGCTACACCTTC,CASEEGFPALYGYTF
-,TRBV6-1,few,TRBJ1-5,TGTGCCAGCGGGGATTTTAGCAATCAGCCCCAGCATTTT,CASGDFSNQPQHF
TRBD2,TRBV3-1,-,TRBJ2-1,TGTGCCAGCAGCCAAGTCCAACTAGCGGACAATGAGCAGTTCTTC,CASSQVQLADNEQFF
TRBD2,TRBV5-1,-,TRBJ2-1,TGCGCCAGCAGCTCGGGGACTAGCGGGAGCTTCACTGAGCAGTTCTTC,CASSSGTSGSFTEQFF
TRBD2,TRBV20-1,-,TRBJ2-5,TGCAGTGCTAGAGATCGCGAGCGGGAGGGCCTCGAGACCCAGTACTTC,CSARDREREGLETQYF
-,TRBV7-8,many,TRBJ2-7,TGTGCCAGCAGCTCCTTTAGCGGCACATTCTACGAGCAGTACTTC,CASSSFSGTFYEQYF
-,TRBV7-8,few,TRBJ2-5,TGTGCCAGCAGCTCGTTCCTAGGGAAGGAGACCCAGTACTTC,CASSSFLGKETQYF
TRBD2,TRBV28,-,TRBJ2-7,TGTGCCAGCAGTTTTCCGGCTAGCGGGGACTACGAGCAGTACTTC,CASSFPASGDYEQYF
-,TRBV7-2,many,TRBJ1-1,TGTGCCAGCAGCTTAGACCGGCTGAACACTGAAGCTTTCTTT,CASSLDRLNTEAFF
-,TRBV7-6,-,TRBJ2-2,TGTGCTAGCAGCTTAGAATTGAGGGGCACCGGGGAGCTGTTTTTT,CASSLELRGTGELFF
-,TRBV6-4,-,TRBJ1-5,TGTGCCAGCAGTGCGGGTCGATGGACCCGGGGCAATCAGCCCCAGCATTTT,CASSAGRWTRGNQPQHF
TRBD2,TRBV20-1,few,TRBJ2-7,TGCAGTGCTAGAGTTGTGGCGGGAGGATCATACGAGCAGTACTTC,CSARVVAGGSYEQYF